A selection of T cell receptor beta chains follows, all from one sample in a study of beta chain features in type 1 diabetes. Assay used: immunoSEQ multiplex PCR; TCRdb lists only in-frame clones, some missing. The table records 310,000 or so clones, less than 10% of them present only once. The sequenced sample was central memory CD4+ T cells from blood. These TCRs come from a woman under 30 in good health. The CDR3 runs from the conserved cysteine through the conserved F or W. The D gene is left open where the match is weak. Not every row has a clone size; where given, it reads once, few, many or a size class.

j_call	clone_size	v_call	d_call	cdr3_aa	cdr3_nt
TRBJ1-4	NA	TRBV11-2	TRBD1	CAISLMVGQVQELFF	TGTGCCATCAGCTTAATGGTTGGACAGGTGCAGGAACTGTTTTTT
TRBJ2-1	NA	TRBV6-5	NA	CASSPGGSGRGEQFF	TGTGCCAGCAGTCCGGGCGGGAGCGGTAGGGGGGAGCAGTTCTTC
TRBJ1-1	many	TRBV19	NA	CASSSFMNTEAFF	TGTGCCAGTAGTAGTTTCATGAACACTGAAGCTTTCTTT
TRBJ1-5	NA	TRBV28	NA	CASSFLTGLNQPQHF	TGTGCCAGCAGTTTTCTTACAGGCCTCAATCAGCCCCAGCATTTT
TRBJ2-5	NA	TRBV29-1	NA	CSVRSYQETQYF	TGCAGCGTACGATCGTACCAAGAGACCCAGTACTTC
TRBJ2-7	NA	TRBV27	NA	CASARLGSFNYEQYF	TGTGCCAGCGCCCGACTAGGGTCTTTTAATTACGAGCAGTACTTC
TRBJ1-3	few	TRBV28	NA	CASSPYSGDVGNTIYF	TGTGCCAGCAGTCCTTATTCAGGGGACGTTGGAAACACCATATATTTT
TRBJ1-5	NA	TRBV5-4	NA	CASSLDRDQPQHF	TGTGCCAGCAGCTTAGACAGAGATCAGCCCCAGCATTTT
TRBJ1-4	NA	TRBV10-3	NA	CAISKGEANEKLFF	TGTGCCATCAGCAAAGGGGAGGCGAATGAAAAACTGTTTTTT
TRBJ2-7	few	TRBV4-3	TRBD2	CASSQYPSGGLEQYF	TGCGCCAGCAGCCAATACCCTAGCGGGGGTTTGGAGCAGTACTTC
TRBJ2-7	NA	TRBV7-6	TRBD1	CASSFGGTGGHEQYF	TGTGCCAGCAGCTTTGGGGGGACAGGGGGCCACGAGCAGTACTTC
TRBJ2-7	NA	TRBV6-5	NA	CASSEDRPYEQYF	TGTGCCAGCAGTGAAGACAGGCCCTACGAGCAGTACTTC
TRBJ1-2	few	TRBV28	NA	CASRATGYGYTF	TGTGCCAGCAGGGCTACCGGCTATGGCTACACCTTC